The 24 T cell receptor beta chains below all came from one sample that was sequenced in a study of blood T cell repertoires in COVID-19. Clones were sequenced by immunoSEQ multiplex PCR, and TCRdb holds only the in-frame ones, with some missing. This table has approximately 220,000 clones, 85% to 90% appearing once. Sample: PBMCs or T cells enriched from blood (not recorded which). These receptors came from a woman aged 18-29 years in a cohort exposed to, infected with or recovered from COVID-19 (not recorded which).

The chain has TRBV5-1 and TRBJ1-4; no clear D. Germline CDR1 is SGHRS and CDR2 is YFSETQ. This CDR3 contains 15 residues. Deletions cut 4 bases from V and 3 bases from J, with 13 bases between. DNA for the CDR3: TGCGCCAGCAGCGCCGAGGGTACTTCTAATGAAAAACTGTTTTTT. This translates into CASSAEGTSNEKLFF.

The CDR3 here is CASSPGETGAVGYTF. The CDR3 DNA sequence: TGTGCCAGCAGCCCAGGTGAGACAGGGGCGGTTGGCTACACCTTC. The gene calls are TRBV13 and TRBJ1-2, with 8 bases identical to TRBD1. Per germline, CDR1 PRHDT and CDR2 FYEKMQ (reference sequence). Trimming cost V 5 bases and J 7 bases; bases outside gene matches: 12. The CDR3 extends over 15 amino acids.

This chain joins TRBV3-1 (or the pseudogene TRBV3-2) and TRBJ2-3; 9 bases map to TRBD2. The CDR3 has 16 amino acids. Germline V CDR1 and CDR2: LGHDT, YNNKEL (reference sequence). The trim removed 4 bases at V and 3 bases at J, leaving 8 bases unmatched. DNA for the CDR3: TGTGCCAGCAGCCCTTTTAGCGGGAGCGGGACAGATACGCAGTATTTT. Its translation: CASSPFSGSGTDTQYF.

The gene calls are TRBV2 and TRBJ1-1; D is unresolved. CDR3 size: 14 residues. Trimming took 7 bases from V and 11 from J, leaving 23 bases between them. The germline V gene has CDR1 SNHLY and CDR2 FYNNEI. CDR3 residues: CASNIETYERRAFF. The CDR3 DNA sequence: TGTGCCAGCAACATTGAGACGTATGAGCGGCGGGCTTTCTTT.

The chain couples TRBV10-3 to TRBJ2-4; D possibly corresponds to TRBD2 (6 bases). CDR3 length: 13 amino acids. CDR1 is ENHRY, CDR2 SYGVKD, per germline. CDR3 amino acids: CASEAAGQNIQYF. The DNA of the CDR3 is TGTGCATCTGAGGCAGCGGGCCAAAACATTCAGTACTTC.

The V and J genes are TRBV2 and TRBJ1-1; 8 nucleotides match TRBD1. This CDR3 is built from 18 residues. Germline loops: CDR1 SNHLY, CDR2 FYNNEI. The J segment lost 3 bases and the V segment lost 3 bases, leaving 15 bases of the junction unmatched. CDR3 in amino acids: CASSEAGQGAKFDTEAFF. The CDR3 nucleotides are TGTGCCAGCAGTGAGGCCGGGCAGGGGGCTAAATTCGACACTGAAGCTTTCTTT.

This chain uses TRBV11-2 with TRBJ2-1; 7 bases fit TRBD2. The V gene end was trimmed by 8 bases and the J gene end by 10 bases; junction bases not matched to a gene: 11. The V gene's germline CDR1 is SGHAT and CDR2 FQNNGV. This CDR3 is 13 amino acids long. The CDR3 reads CASFRREGTEQFF. CDR3 coding DNA: TGTGCCAGCTTCCGGAGGGAGGGAACGGAGCAGTTCTTC.

The chain employs TRBV2 and TRBJ2-1; D may be TRBD2 (6 bases). The CDR3 is 13 residues long. Germline V gene sequence: CDR1 SNHLY, CDR2 FYNNEI. V gave up 8 bases and J gave up 3 bases, with 11 bases separating them. CDR3 coding DNA: TGTGCCAGCTCGAGGGAGGTCTACAATGAGCAGTTCTTC. Encoded protein: CASSREVYNEQFF.

This clone was picked up a small number of times. V gene TRBV29-1 combines with J gene TRBJ2-4; D is unresolved. V was clipped by 4 bases and J by 5 bases, with 18 bases between them. The CDR3 has 15 residues. Per the germline V gene, CDR1 is SQVTM and CDR2 is ANQGSEA. The CDR3 loop is CSVAGGSWPENIQYF. CDR3 DNA sequence: TGCAGCGTTGCGGGTGGAAGCTGGCCCGAAAACATTCAGTACTTC.

The V and J genes are TRBV11-3 and TRBJ1-1, with D possibly being TRBD1 (6 bases). Germline V CDR1 and CDR2: SGHNT, YENEEA. The CDR3 totals 16 residues. V was cut by 5 bases and J by 0 bases, with 16 bases left in between. CDR3 region: CASSRSGAIMNTEAFF. In DNA, the CDR3 is TGTGCCAGCAGCCGGTCAGGGGCGATTATGAACACTGAAGCTTTCTTT.

This chain joins TRBV2 and TRBJ1-3; 7 bases are a match to TRBD1. Germline V gene data show CDR1 as SNHLY and CDR2 as FYNNEI. The ends lost 2 bases at V and 8 bases at J; junction bases unmatched: 9. The CDR3 is 15 amino acids. The chain's CDR3 is CASSENRGTVYTIYF. The CDR3 coding sequence is TGTGCCAGCAGTGAAAACAGGGGTACGGTATACACCATATATTTT.

The chain uses TRBV19 and TRBJ1-5; a weak D match, TRBD1 (5 bases). The germline gives CDR1 LNHDA, CDR2 SQIVND (reference sequence). V was cut by 3 bases and J by 0 bases, with 21 bases left in between. The CDR3 extends over 19 amino acids. CDR3 nucleotide sequence: TGTGCCAGTAGTATCGGACCTCAGGGAGGGTCCTATAGCAATCAGCCCCAGCATTTT. Its protein is CASSIGPQGGSYSNQPQHF.

The V call is TRBV6-5, the J call TRBJ1-1, with unresolved D. Germline V lookup: CDR1 MNHEY, CDR2 SVGAGI. Trimming stripped 7 bases from V and 1 base from J, with 10 bases between. The CDR3 spans 13 residues. The CDR3 reads CASTERGNTEAFF. The CDR3 DNA reads as TGTGCCAGCACCGAACGGGGGAACACTGAAGCTTTCTTT.

The gene calls are TRBV6-5 and TRBJ2-7, with D perhaps matching TRBD1 (5 bases). Germline lookup yields CDR1 MNHEY and CDR2 SVGAGI. The CDR3 consists of 15 residues. The V and J ends lost 5 bases and 2 bases respectively, with 16 bases between them. CDR3 sequence (DNA): TGTGCCAGCAGTCTGGGGTCGACAGTGACCTACGAGCAGTACTTC. Translated: CASSLGSTVTYEQYF.

The J gene is TRBJ2-1, the V gene TRBV7-6; D gene uncertain. The V gene's germline CDR1 is SGHVS and CDR2 FNYEAQ. This CDR3 spans 13 amino acids. Trimming cost V 5 bases and J 6 bases, with 11 bases left between them. CDR3 sequence: CASSPQEGNEQFF. As DNA, the CDR3 is TGTGCCAGCAGCCCCCAGGAAGGCAATGAGCAGTTCTTC.

The chain uses TRBV5-1 and TRBJ1-2; TRBD1 agrees at 12 bases. The CDR3 is made up of 15 amino acids. CDR1 is SGHRS, CDR2 YFSETQ, per germline. V shed 4 bases, J shed 8 bases, and the junction held 9 bases outside the gene matches. The CDR3 bases are TGCGCCAGCAGCCCCAGGGACAGGGGGCGCGACGGCTACACCTTC. Protein product: CASSPRDRGRDGYTF.

The chain combines TRBV19 with TRBJ1-3; D is possibly TRBD1 (6 bases). The CDR3 is made up of 13 amino acids. CDR1 and CDR2 (germline): LNHDA, SQIVND (reference sequence). The ends were cut back, 5 bases at V and 2 bases at J, with 7 bases in the middle. In DNA, the CDR3 is TGTGCCAGTAGTGAGGGGGCTGGAAACACCATATATTTT. Translating it yields CASSEGAGNTIYF.

The rearrangement links TRBV6-5 to TRBJ2-7, with D maybe TRBD2 (6 bases). CDR3 size: 15 residues. The germline V and J ends were trimmed by 6 bases and 3 bases, with 18 bases remaining between them. The germline V gene has CDR1 MNHEY and CDR2 SVGAGI. Written as DNA, the CDR3 is TGTGCCAGCAGCTTGACTGCGGGATCGAACTACGAGCAGTACTTC. It yields the protein CASSLTAGSNYEQYF.

V is TRBV28 and J is TRBJ1-6, with D perhaps matching TRBD1 (5 bases). Deletions cut 5 bases from V and 8 bases from J, with 13 bases between. Germline loops: CDR1 MDHEN, CDR2 SYDVKM. This CDR3 is 14 amino acids long. The DNA of the CDR3 is TGTGCCAGCAGTCCCGGGACGGGGGATTCACCCCTCCACTTT. Its protein product is CASSPGTGDSPLHF.

This sequence joins TRBV3-1 (or the pseudogene TRBV3-2) and TRBJ2-7; 8 nucleotides agree with TRBD2. In germline, CDR1 is LGHDT, CDR2 YNNKEL (reference sequence). V lost 4 bases, J lost 6 bases, and 11 bases stayed unmatched. The CDR3 is made up of 15 amino acids. The CDR3 nucleotides are TGTGCCAGCAGCCTCCGGGGGGGGGTTTCGGCCGAGCAGTACTTC. Translating it yields CASSLRGGVSAEQYF.

The genes are TRBV3-1 (or the pseudogene TRBV3-2) and TRBJ1-4; the match to TRBD1 covers 9 bases. V shed 2 bases and J 7 bases; nucleotides not matched to a gene: 2. The CDR3 sequence is 14 residues long. Germline V gives CDR1 LGHDT, CDR2 YNNKEL (reference sequence). The CDR3 sequence is CASSQKGQGEKLFF. In DNA form, the CDR3 reads TGTGCCAGCAGCCAAAAGGGACAGGGTGAAAAACTGTTTTTT.

The J gene is TRBJ2-3, the V gene TRBV7-9; D possibly corresponds to TRBD2 (5 bases). The CDR3 has 14 amino acids. The germline gives CDR1 SEHNR, CDR2 FQNEAQ (reference sequence). V lost 5 bases and J 4 bases, leaving 13 bases between the germline ends. The CDR3 reads CASSTVGGADTQYF. CDR3 nucleotide sequence: TGTGCCAGCAGCACGGTCGGAGGAGCAGATACGCAGTATTTT.

This chain links TRBV6-5 with TRBJ2-1; no clear D gene. Germline CDR1 MNHEY, CDR2 SVGAGI. The CDR3 consists of 13 residues. V was trimmed by 6 bases and J by 6 bases, leaving 12 bases between them. This chain's CDR3 is CASRWRRGNEQFF. The DNA of the CDR3 is TGTGCCAGCAGATGGAGAAGAGGCAATGAGCAGTTCTTC.

The chain couples TRBV19 to TRBJ2-7; 8 bases match TRBD2. Germline V gene data show CDR1 as LNHDA and CDR2 as SQIVND (reference sequence). CDR3 size: 19 residues. V gave up 6 bases and J gave up 4 bases; unmatched junction bases: 23. The CDR3 here is CASSEGTGGPIRAIYEQYF. The CDR3 DNA is TGTGCCAGTAGCGAGGGGACGGGAGGGCCTATTAGGGCCATATACGAGCAGTACTTC.